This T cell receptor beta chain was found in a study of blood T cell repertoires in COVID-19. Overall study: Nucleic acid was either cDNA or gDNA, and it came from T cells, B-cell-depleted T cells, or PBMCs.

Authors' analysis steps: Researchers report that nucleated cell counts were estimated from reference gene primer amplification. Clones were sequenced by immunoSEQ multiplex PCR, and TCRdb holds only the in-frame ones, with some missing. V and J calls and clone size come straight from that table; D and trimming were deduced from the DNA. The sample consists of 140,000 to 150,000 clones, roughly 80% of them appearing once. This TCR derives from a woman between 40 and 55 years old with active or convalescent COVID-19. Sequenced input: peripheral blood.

CDR3 sequence (DNA): TGTGCCAGCAGCCTAGGACAGGGGAAAACCGGGGAGCTGTTTTTT. Its protein product is CASSLGQGKTGELFF. V gene TRBV9 combines with J gene TRBJ2-2, with 9 bases identical to TRBD1. The V gene's germline CDR1 is SGDLS and CDR2 YYNGEE. This CDR3 is 15 amino acids long. J gave up 5 bases and V 4 bases, and 6 bases lay outside the gene matches.